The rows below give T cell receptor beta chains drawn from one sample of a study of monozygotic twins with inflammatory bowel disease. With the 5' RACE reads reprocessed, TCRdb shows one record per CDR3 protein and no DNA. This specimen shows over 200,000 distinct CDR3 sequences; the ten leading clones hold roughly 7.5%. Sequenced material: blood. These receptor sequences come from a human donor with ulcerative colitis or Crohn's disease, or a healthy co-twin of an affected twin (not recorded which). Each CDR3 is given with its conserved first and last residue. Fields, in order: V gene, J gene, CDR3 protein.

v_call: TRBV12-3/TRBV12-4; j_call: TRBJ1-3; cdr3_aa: CASSLVDSRNTIYF
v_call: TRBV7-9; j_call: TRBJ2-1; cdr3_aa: CASSSRGVAGDDEQFF
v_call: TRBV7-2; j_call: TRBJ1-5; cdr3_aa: CASSLESVGALNQPQHF
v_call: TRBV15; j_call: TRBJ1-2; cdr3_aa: CATSPDRGAYGYTF
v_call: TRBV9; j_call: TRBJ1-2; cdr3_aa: CASSLGENYGYTF
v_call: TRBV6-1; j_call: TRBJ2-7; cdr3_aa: CASTNSLYSAYEQYF
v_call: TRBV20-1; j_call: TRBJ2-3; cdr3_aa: CSARSKYSTDTQYF
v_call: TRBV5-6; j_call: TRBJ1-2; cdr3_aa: CASSRDRFPTHGSYTF
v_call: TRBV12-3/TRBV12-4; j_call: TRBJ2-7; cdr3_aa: CASRRLAGGYEQYF
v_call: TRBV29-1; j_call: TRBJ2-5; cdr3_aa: CSVEVRQTQYF
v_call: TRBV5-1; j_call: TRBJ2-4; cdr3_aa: CASSLAGDSFLAKNIQYF
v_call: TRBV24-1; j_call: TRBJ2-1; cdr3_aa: CATSDSNARAMDGNNEQFF
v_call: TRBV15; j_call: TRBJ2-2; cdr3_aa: CATSTYSGLPGELFF
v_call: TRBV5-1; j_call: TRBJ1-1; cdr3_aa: CASSLDGGRTTEAFF
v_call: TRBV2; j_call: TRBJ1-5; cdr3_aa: CASTEGGQPQHF
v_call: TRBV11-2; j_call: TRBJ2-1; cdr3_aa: CASSLTSGTNEQFF
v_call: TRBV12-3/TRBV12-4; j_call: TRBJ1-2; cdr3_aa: CASRGIAGGSDYGYTF
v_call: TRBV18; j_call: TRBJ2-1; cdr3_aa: CASSLGRGVANEQFF
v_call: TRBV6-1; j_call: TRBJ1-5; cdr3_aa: CASSPRDSLSGNQPQHF
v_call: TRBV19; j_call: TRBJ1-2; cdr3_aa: CASSIGPSRSNYGYTF
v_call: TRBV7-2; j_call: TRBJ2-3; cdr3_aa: CASSPQRTSFTDTQYF
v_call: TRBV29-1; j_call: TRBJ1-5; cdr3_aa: CSVAVGYNQPQHF
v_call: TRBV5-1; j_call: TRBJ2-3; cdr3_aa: CASSLLEVGTDTQYF
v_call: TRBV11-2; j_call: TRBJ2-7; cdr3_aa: CASSLDWQKADGSSYEQYF
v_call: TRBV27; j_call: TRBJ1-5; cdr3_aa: CASSSKDNQPQHF
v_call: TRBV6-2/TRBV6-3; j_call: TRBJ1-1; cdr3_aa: CASSYGGTGWNTEAFF
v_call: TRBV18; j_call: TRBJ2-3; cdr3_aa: CASSPLGPPEDTQYF
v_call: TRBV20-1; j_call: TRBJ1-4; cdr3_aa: CSVENNEKLFF
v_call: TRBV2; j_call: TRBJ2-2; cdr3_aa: CASSGTSGFNTGELFF
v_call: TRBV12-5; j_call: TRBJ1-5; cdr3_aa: CASGWATGGAEDF
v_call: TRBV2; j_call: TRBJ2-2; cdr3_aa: CASSLAGGNTGELFF
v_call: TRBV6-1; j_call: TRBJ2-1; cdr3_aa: CASSKTSGVFGEQFF
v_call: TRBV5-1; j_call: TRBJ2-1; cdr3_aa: CASRPAAGGPGEQFF
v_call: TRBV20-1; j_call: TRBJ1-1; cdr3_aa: CSAGSGTANTEAFF
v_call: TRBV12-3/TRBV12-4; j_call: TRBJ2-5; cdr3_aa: CASSPPQDQETQYF
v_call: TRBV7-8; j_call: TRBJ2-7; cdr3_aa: CASSLIREGDRERDEQYF
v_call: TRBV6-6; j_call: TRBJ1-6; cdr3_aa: CATTRETYNSPLHF
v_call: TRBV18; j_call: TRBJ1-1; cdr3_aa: CASSPSQNTEAFF
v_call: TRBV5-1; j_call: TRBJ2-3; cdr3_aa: CASSSWTATSTDTQYF
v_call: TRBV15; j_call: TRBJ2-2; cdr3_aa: CATSRERQGEDSGELFF
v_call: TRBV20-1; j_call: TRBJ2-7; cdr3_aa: CSADPGTGVGYEQYF
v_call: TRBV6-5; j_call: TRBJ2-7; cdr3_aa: CASSLGARCEQYF
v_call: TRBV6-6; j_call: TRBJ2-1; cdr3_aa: CASRTSGPGEQFF
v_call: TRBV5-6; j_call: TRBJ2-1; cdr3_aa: CASSFGGNEQFF
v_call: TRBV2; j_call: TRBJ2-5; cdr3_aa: CASSQDRGIQETQYF
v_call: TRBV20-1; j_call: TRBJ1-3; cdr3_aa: CSARYRGRGNTIYF
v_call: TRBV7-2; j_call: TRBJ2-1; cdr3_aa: CASSLAPRGPWGNEQFF
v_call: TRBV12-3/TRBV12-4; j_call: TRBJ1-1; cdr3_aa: CASTLGGFYNTEAFF
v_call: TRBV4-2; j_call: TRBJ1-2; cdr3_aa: CASSQEAAGLKQEQGVGYTF
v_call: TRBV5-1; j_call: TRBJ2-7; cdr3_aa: CASSLDAAYEQYF
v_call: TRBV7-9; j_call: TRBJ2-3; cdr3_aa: CASSLPPPTDTQYF
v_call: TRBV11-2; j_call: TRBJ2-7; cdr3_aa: CASSPNRYYEQYF
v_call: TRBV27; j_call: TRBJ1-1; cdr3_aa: CASSGFLSTEAFF
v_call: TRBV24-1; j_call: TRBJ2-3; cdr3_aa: CATSTGTGGADTQYF
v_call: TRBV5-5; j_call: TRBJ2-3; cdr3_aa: CASSLLFTDTQYF
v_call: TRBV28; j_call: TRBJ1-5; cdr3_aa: CATFMGHLSNQPQHF
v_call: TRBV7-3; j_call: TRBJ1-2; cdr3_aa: CASSLGPGGMYGYTF
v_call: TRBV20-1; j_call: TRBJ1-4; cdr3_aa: CSAPQGLLPNEKLFF
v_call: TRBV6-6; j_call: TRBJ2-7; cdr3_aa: CASSRSDSYEQYF